These 8 T cell receptor beta chains came from one sample sequenced in a study of PD-1 blockade in classical Hodgkin lymphoma. Relapses following autologous stem cell transplantation were seen in all patients, with brentuximab vedotin exposure varying. Repertoires were generated with immunoSEQ multiplex PCR, while TCRdb's copy carries only in-frame clones and drops some. The sample shows about 84,000 clones, 75% to 90% of them seen only once. Sample: peripheral blood mononuclear cells (PBMCs), taken at baseline. These receptors came from a human donor with classical Hodgkin lymphoma.

The rearrangement uses TRBV11-2 and TRBJ1-5; D gene uncertain. Germline CDR1 reads SGHAT; CDR2 reads FQNNGV. The CDR3 has 14 residues. V lost 3 bases and J lost 9, with 15 bases in between. In DNA, the CDR3 is TGTGCCAGCAGCTTGGATCAGGCGGTTGGGCCCCAGCATTTT. Its protein product is CASSLDQAVGPQHF.

The rearrangement uses TRBV13 and TRBJ1-3, with D tentatively TRBD1 (5 bases). Trimming left V 0 bases short and J 3 bases short, with 9 bases between. The CDR3 is made up of 15 amino acids. The germline gives CDR1 PRHDT, CDR2 FYEKMQ (reference sequence). The CDR3 reads CASSLGRDLGNTIYF. The CDR3 nucleotides read TGTGCCAGCAGCTTAGGCAGGGATCTTGGAAACACCATATATTTT. The full variable domain, rest sourced from reference TRBV13 and TRBJ1-3, is AAGVIQSPRHLIKEKRETATLKCYPIPRHDTVYWYQQGPGQDPQFLISFYEKMQSDKGSIPDRFSAQQFSDYHSELNMSSLELGDSALYFCASSLGRDLGNTIYFGEGSWLTVV.

This chain links TRBV7-6 with TRBJ2-5; 10 positions agree with TRBD2. J lost 6 bases, V lost 5 bases, and 9 bases had no gene match. Germline V CDR1 and CDR2: SGHVS, FNYEAQ. The CDR3 loop spans 15 amino acids. CDR3 DNA sequence: TGTGCCAGCAGCGCGGGGACTAGCGAAGAAAAGACCCAGTACTTC. This translates into CASSAGTSEEKTQYF.

The V gene is TRBV6-5, the J gene TRBJ2-2; D is perhaps TRBD1 (6 bases). Trimming left V 5 bases short and J 4 bases short, with 8 bases between. CDR1 is MNHEY and CDR2 is SVGAGI in the germline V gene. The CDR3 contains 13 residues. The CDR3: CASSADSTGELFF. The CDR3 region has the DNA TGTGCCAGCAGTGCGGACAGCACCGGGGAGCTGTTTTTT.

This clone appeared once. The rearrangement joins TRBV27 to TRBJ2-5; no clear D gene. Trimming pared 2 bases from V and 2 bases from J, leaving 6 bases between. The CDR3 contains 13 residues. The germline V gene has CDR1 MNHEY and CDR2 SMNVEV (reference sequence). CDR3: CASSLVFQETQYF. The CDR3 DNA is TGTGCCAGCAGTTTAGTCTTTCAAGAGACCCAGTACTTC.

V and J are TRBV6-5 and TRBJ1-2; 9 bases fit TRBD1. The CDR3 extends over 14 amino acids. V was clipped by 6 bases and J by 4 bases; unmatched bases: 6. The germline CDR1 and CDR2 sequences are MNHEY and SVGAGI. CDR3 DNA: TGTGCCAGCAGGACAGGGGGGTCGGGCTATGGCTACACCTTC. Its translation is CASRTGGSGYGYTF.

V and J are TRBV25-1 and TRBJ2-3; TRBD2 matches 8 bases. V was clipped by 2 bases and J by 0 bases; unmatched bases: 4. Germline V gene data show CDR1 as MGHDK and CDR2 as SYGVNS. This CDR3 is 16 amino acids long. This CDR3 reads CASSEAGGPSTDTQYF. In DNA form, the CDR3 reads TGTGCCAGCAGTGAAGCGGGGGGCCCTAGCACAGATACGCAGTATTTT.

The V gene is TRBV4-3, the J gene TRBJ1-3; the D is unclear. Germline V CDR1 and CDR2: LGHNA, YSLEER. V was trimmed by 4 bases and J by 2 bases, leaving 15 bases between them. CDR3 size: 16 residues. The CDR3 protein is CASSPKGPGTGNTIYF. As DNA, the CDR3 is TGCGCCAGCAGCCCCAAAGGTCCGGGGACTGGAAACACCATATATTTT.